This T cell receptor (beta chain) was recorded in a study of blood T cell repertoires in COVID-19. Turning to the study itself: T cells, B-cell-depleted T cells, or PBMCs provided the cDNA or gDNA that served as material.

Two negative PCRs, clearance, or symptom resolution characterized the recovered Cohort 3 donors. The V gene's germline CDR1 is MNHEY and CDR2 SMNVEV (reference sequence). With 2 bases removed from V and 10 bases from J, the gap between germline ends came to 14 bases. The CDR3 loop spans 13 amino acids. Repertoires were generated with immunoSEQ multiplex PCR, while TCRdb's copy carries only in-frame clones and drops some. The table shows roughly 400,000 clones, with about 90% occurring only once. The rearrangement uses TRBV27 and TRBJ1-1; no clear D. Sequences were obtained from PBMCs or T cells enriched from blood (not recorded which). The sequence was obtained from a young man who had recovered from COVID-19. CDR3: CASSLGVGQAAFF. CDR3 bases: TGTGCCAGCAGTTTAGGTGTAGGTCAGGCAGCTTTCTTT.